Presented here are 3 T cell receptor beta chains from one specimen sequenced in a study of sequential checkpoint blockade in melanoma. The table came from immunoSEQ multiplex PCR; TCRdb's copy has only in-frame clones and leaves some out. The table records about 18,000 clones, about 69% of them present only once. Specified treatment: randomized to nivolumab then ipilimumab (arm A) or the reverse (arm B). This sample comprised CD8+ T cells sorted from blood (inferred from file names), obtained from a patient given nivolumab and ipilimumab in sequence. The receptors here all came from a human donor with melanoma.

V is TRBV11-2 and J is TRBJ1-4, with D uncertain. The length of the CDR3 is 15 residues. V was trimmed by 6 bases and J by 5 bases, leaving 16 bases between them. Germline V gene lookup returns CDR1 SGHAT and CDR2 FQNNGV. This chain's CDR3 is CASRLSGTVNEKLFF. CDR3 in DNA: TGTGCCAGCAGATTAAGTGGCACAGTAAATGAAAAACTGTTTTTT.

To note about this clone: One end of the junction does not line up with germline, which may come from a read error. The chain is built from TRBV7-9 and TRBJ2-7; maybe TRBD1 (6 bases). The CDR3 runs 15 residues. CDR1 is SEHNR and CDR2 is FQNEAQ in the germline V gene (reference sequence). The CDR3, as DNA: TGTGCCAACAGCCCTATTCTAGGACAGAACTACGAGCAGTACTTC. Translation: CANSPILGQNYEQYF. The full variable domain, rest sourced from reference TRBV7-9 and TRBJ2-7, is DTGVSQNPRHKITKRGQNVTFRCDPISEHNRLYWYRQTLGQGPEFLTYFQNEAQLEKSRLLSDRFSAERPKGSFSTLEIQRTEQGDSAMYLCANSPILGQNYEQYFGPGTRLTVT.

The chain's CDR3 is CASSLARGTGTTEAFF. CDR3 nucleotide sequence: TGTGCCAGCAGCTTAGCGCGCGGGACAGGGACCACTGAAGCTTTCTTT. This sequence joins TRBV7-8 and TRBJ1-1; TRBD1 matches 9 bases. The V gene's germline CDR1 is SGHVS and CDR2 FQNEAQ. This CDR3 spans 16 amino acids. J was trimmed by 4 bases and V by 0 bases; bases with no gene match: 6.